One sample yielded the 25 T cell receptor beta chains listed below, sequenced in a study of beta chain features in type 1 diabetes. Overall study findings and caveats: In every one of the four CD4+ subsets, TCRB CDR3s were moderately but significantly shorter in Type 1 diabetes patients.

The antigens of these receptors remain unknown. Sequenced material consisted of expressed TCRB transcripts (all of the isolated RNA was reverse transcribed). Profiling relied on immunoSEQ multiplex PCR, and the TCRdb table lists in-frame clones only, not all of them. Of 300,000 to 350,000 clones listed, around 8.5% are singletons. Sequenced input: central memory CD4+ T cells from blood. The receptor set was obtained from a young man with type 1 diabetes.

In its sample, this clone was seen many times. The chain links TRBV10-3 to TRBJ1-3, with 7 bases matching TRBD1. The germline gives CDR1 ENHRY, CDR2 SYGVKD. CDR3 length equals 12 residues. Trimming at V came to 11 bases and at J to 2 bases, leaving 3 bases not matched to a gene. The CDR3 loop reads CAVQGAGNTIYF. The CDR3 DNA reads TGTGCCGTCCAGGGGGCTGGAAACACCATATATTTT.

This clone was observed a handful of times. This specimen includes other DNA sequences encoding the same CDR3. The V call is TRBV4-1, the J call TRBJ2-3; TRBD2 matches at 9 bases. CDR3 length equals 15 residues. With V trimmed by 0 bases and J by 4 bases, 2 bases remained unmatched. Looked up from germline, CDR1 is MGHRA and CDR2 is YSYEKL. The CDR3 region has the DNA TGCGCCAGCAGCCAAGAGGAGCGGGGGGCAGATACGCAGTATTTT. Translation gives CASSQEERGADTQYF.

This clone was seen more than once but under ten times. V usage is TRBV4-1 and J usage is TRBJ1-5; no reliable D call. Per the germline V gene, CDR1 is MGHRA and CDR2 is YSYEKL. V dropped 0 bases and J dropped 6 bases, with 6 bases sitting between them. The CDR3 length is 13 residues. In nucleotides, the CDR3 is TGCGCCAGCAGCCAAGATATGGGTCAGCCCCAGCATTTT. Translating gives CASSQDMGQPQHF.

The chain carries TRBV16 and TRBJ2-7; D gene unclear. Germline CDR1 reads KGHSY; CDR2 reads FQNENV. V shed 2 bases and J shed 9 bases, with 11 bases lying between them. This CDR3 is built from 12 residues. The CDR3 here is CASSQGPGSQYF. The CDR3 nucleotides read TGTGCCAGCAGCCAAGGTCCGGGTTCGCAGTACTTC.

This clone has only a few counts. The rearrangement links TRBV20-1 to TRBJ2-2; tentatively, D is TRBD2 (6 bases). There are 11 residues in the CDR3. V gave up 3 bases and J gave up 10 bases, with 9 bases separating them. Germline CDR1 DFQATT, CDR2 SNEGSKA (reference sequence). The CDR3 region is CSASPGVELFF. The CDR3 coding sequence is TGCAGTGCTAGTCCGGGGGTGGAGCTGTTTTTT.

The chain joins TRBV13 to TRBJ2-1, with unresolved D. The V and J ends lost 2 bases and 0 bases respectively, with 5 bases between them. The CDR3 has 14 residues. CDR1 and CDR2 (germline): PRHDT, FYEKMQ (reference sequence). The CDR3 is CASSLKVSYNEQFF. The CDR3, as DNA: TGTGCCAGCAGCTTAAAGGTCTCCTACAATGAGCAGTTCTTC. The full variable domain, its missing parts supplied by reference TRBV13 and TRBJ2-1, is AAGVIQSPRHLIKEKRETATLKCYPIPRHDTVYWYQQGPGQDPQFLISFYEKMQSDKGSIPDRFSAQQFSDYHSELNMSSLELGDSALYFCASSLKVSYNEQFFGPGTRLTVL.

CDR3 bases: TGTGCCAGCAGTCGCGGACTATTGAATGAGCAGTTCTTC. The encoded protein is CASSRGLLNEQFF. V gene TRBV28 combines with J gene TRBJ2-1, with D possibly being TRBD2 (6 bases). Trimming shortened V by 5 bases and J by 7 bases, and 12 bases separated the two germline ends. Germline V lookup: CDR1 MDHEN, CDR2 SYDVKM. The CDR3 contains 13 residues.

This clone has just a few counts. The gene calls are TRBV6-5 and TRBJ2-3; TRBD2 aligns across 8 bases. V gave up 6 bases and J gave up 4 bases; unmatched junction bases: 6. The CDR3 has 14 residues. CDR1 MNHEY and CDR2 SVGAGI come from the germline V gene. CDR3 coding DNA: TGTGCCAGCAGCCGCCCCGGGGGGGCAGATACGCAGTATTTT. Amino acids: CASSRPGGADTQYF.

This clone was picked up a small number of times. The chain is built from TRBV5-4 and TRBJ2-3, with 8 positions matching TRBD2. The V gene's germline CDR1 is SGHNT and CDR2 YYREEE (reference sequence). The trim removed 4 bases at V and 1 base at J, leaving 5 bases unmatched. The CDR3 spans 15 residues. The CDR3 DNA is TGTGCCAGCAGCCCCAGCGGGGGTCGCACAGATACGCAGTATTTT. Translated: CASSPSGGRTDTQYF. Full variable domain (remainder filled in from reference TRBV5-4 and TRBJ2-3): ETGVTQSPTHLIKTRGQQVTLRCSSQSGHNTVSWYQQALGQGPQFIFQYYREEENGRGNFPPRFSGLQFPNYSSELNVNALELDDSALYLCASSPSGGRTDTQYFGPGTRLTVL.

The gene calls are TRBV7-2 and TRBJ2-3; D is uncertain. V was cut by 4 bases and J by 2 bases, with 7 bases left in between. Germline CDR1 SGHTA, CDR2 FQGNSA. The CDR3 is made up of 13 amino acids. CDR3 in amino acids: CASSSPNTDTQYF. The DNA for the CDR3 is TGTGCCAGCAGCTCGCCGAACACAGATACGCAGTATTTT.

This clone has more than one count but fewer than ten. The CDR3 DNA reads as TGCGCCAGCAGCCAAGGGATCGGGGGAGGAGATACGCAGTATTTT. Translation: CASSQGIGGGDTQYF. The chain is built from TRBV4-3 and TRBJ2-3; TRBD2 might be the D (6 bases). V lost 1 base and J lost 5, with 13 bases in between. Germline CDR1 reads LGHNA; CDR2 reads YSLEER. The CDR3 is 15 residues long.

V is TRBV5-5 and J is TRBJ2-7; D is unresolved. This CDR3 has 15 amino acids. Germline V gene sequence: CDR1 SGHKS, CDR2 YYEKEE (reference sequence). V gave up 4 bases and J gave up 3 bases, with 17 bases separating them. The DNA for the CDR3 is TGTGCCAGCAGCAAGGGTCCGGGCCCTAGCTACGAGCAGTACTTC. Encoded protein: CASSKGPGPSYEQYF. The full variable domain, with the rest looked up from reference TRBV5-5 and TRBJ2-7, is DAGVTQSPTHLIKTRGQQVTLRCSPISGHKSVSWYQQVLGQGPQFIFQYYEKEERGRGNFPDRFSARQFPNYSSELNVNALLLGDSALYLCASSKGPGPSYEQYFGPGTRLTVT.

The V and J genes are TRBV28 and TRBJ1-1; 7 bases agree with TRBD1. The junction had 8 bases not matched to a gene; V was cut back by 3 bases and J by 1 base. CDR3 size: 16 residues. Germline CDR1 reads MDHEN; CDR2 reads SYDVKM. CDR3 protein: CASSFRQGARNTEAFF. CDR3 bases: TGTGCCAGCAGTTTTAGACAGGGCGCGCGGAACACTGAAGCTTTCTTT.

This clone has only a few counts. The chain is built from TRBV5-1 and TRBJ2-2; possible D gene TRBD1, 6 bases. Trimming pared 3 bases from V and 3 bases from J, leaving 18 bases between. The CDR3 loop spans 17 amino acids. The germline V gene encodes CDR1 SGHRS and CDR2 YFSETQ. CDR3: CASSSLPIDRYTGELFF. In nucleotides, the CDR3 is TGCGCCAGCAGCTCCCTCCCCATCGACAGGTACACCGGGGAGCTGTTTTTT.

This clone was picked up a small number of times. The chain employs TRBV9 and TRBJ1-1, with D unresolved. Looked up from germline, CDR1 is SGDLS and CDR2 is YYNGEE. V shed 0 bases and J shed 1 base, with 4 bases lying between them. The CDR3 covers 13 residues. The CDR3 nucleotides are TGTGCCAGCAGCGTAGGGTGGAACACTGAAGCTTTCTTT. This codes for CASSVGWNTEAFF.

The V gene is TRBV5-1, the J gene TRBJ1-2, with D possibly being TRBD1 (5 bases). The CDR3 length is 16 residues. The V gene's germline CDR1 is SGHRS and CDR2 YFSETQ. Between the trimmed V and J ends, which lost 0 bases and 1 base, there was a span of 13 bases. CDR3 DNA sequence: TGCGCCAGCAGCTTGGATCCGGACAACCTTAACTATGGCTACACCTTC. Its translation: CASSLDPDNLNYGYTF.

This clone has just a few counts. This chain links TRBV14 with TRBJ1-6; 8 nucleotides match TRBD1. Germline V gene sequence: CDR1 SGHDN, CDR2 FVKESK. The V and J ends lost 1 base and 6 bases, in that order; junction bases with no gene match: 2. The CDR3 extends over 15 amino acids. CDR3 region: CASSQGTGLNSPLHF. CDR3 DNA: TGTGCCAGCAGCCAAGGGACAGGGCTTAATTCACCCCTCCACTTT. Combining the CDR3 with reference TRBV14 and TRBJ1-6 gives the whole variable domain EAGVTQFPSHSVIEKGQTVTLRCDPISGHDNLYWYRRVMGKEIKFLLHFVKESKQDESGMPNNRFLAERTGGTYSTLKVQPAELEDSGVYFCASSQGTGLNSPLHFGNGTRLTVT.

The sample holds a few counts of this clone. Germline is not matched at one junction end, which may reflect a read error. The V call is TRBV2, the J call TRBJ2-7; 7 bases align to TRBD1. This CDR3 is built from 13 residues. Germline V gives CDR1 SNHLY, CDR2 FYNNEI. The CDR3 here is CASREDRVYEQYF. As DNA, the CDR3 is TGTGCCAGCAGAGAAGACAGGGTCTACGAGCAGTACTTC.

The rearrangement links TRBV14 to TRBJ1-1; possible D gene TRBD1, 5 bases. CDR1 is SGHDN, CDR2 FVKESK, per germline. V dropped 4 bases and J dropped 1 base, with 10 bases sitting between them. The CDR3 consists of 14 residues. DNA for the CDR3: TGTGCCAGCAGCCGCCCGGGACCGAACACTGAAGCTTTCTTT. This encodes CASSRPGPNTEAFF.

This clone was recorded a few times. One end of the junction varies from germline; a read error may be responsible. The chain carries TRBV6-5 and TRBJ1-4; 7 bases are a match to TRBD1. Germline lookup yields CDR1 MNHEY and CDR2 SVGAGI. CDR3 length: 14 amino acids. CDR3 residues: CAISSGTESEKLFF. Here the CDR3 DNA reads TGTGCCATCAGTTCCGGGACAGAGAGCGAAAAACTGTTTTTT.

This clone has just a few counts. V usage is TRBV5-1 and J usage is TRBJ1-2; possibly TRBD1 for D (6 bases). Germline V CDR1 and CDR2: SGHRS, YFSETQ. Trimming stripped 4 bases from V and 5 bases from J, with 24 bases between. The length of the CDR3 is 17 residues. CDR3 coding DNA: TGCGCCAGCAGCCCCGGATGGCGGGGGCTACTAGAATATGGCTACACCTTC. This sequence encodes CASSPGWRGLLEYGYTF.

This clone has a handful of counts. The chain joins TRBV9 to TRBJ1-1; the D gene is possibly TRBD1 (6 bases). Trimming stripped 0 bases from V and 5 bases from J, with 14 bases between. Germline V lookup: CDR1 SGDLS, CDR2 YYNGEE. This CDR3 has 15 amino acids. The CDR3: CASSVAVRGGTEAFF. In nucleotides, the CDR3 is TGTGCCAGCAGCGTAGCCGTCAGGGGAGGAACTGAAGCTTTCTTT.

This clone has only a few counts. The rearrangement joins TRBV6-5 to TRBJ2-7; D ambiguous. The CDR3 extends over 15 amino acids. Looked up from germline, CDR1 is MNHEY and CDR2 is SVGAGI. The V and J ends lost 4 bases and 2 bases respectively, with 15 bases between them. The CDR3 bases are TGTGCCAGCAGTTCCGAATTAGGGCACACCTACGAGCAGTACTTC. Translating gives CASSSELGHTYEQYF.

With regard to this clone: One base away lies a much larger clone, so this may be a sequencing read error. V usage is TRBV9 and J usage is TRBJ1-1; 7 bases line up with TRBD1. Trimming cost V 4 bases and J 1 base; bases outside gene matches: 4. The CDR3 has 14 amino acids. Per the germline V gene, CDR1 is SGDLS and CDR2 is YYNGEE. Here the CDR3 reads CASSPRQGNTEAFF. CDR3 sequence (DNA): TGTGCCAGCAGCCCCCGACAGGGGAACACTGAAGCTTTCTTT.

The sample holds many counts of this clone. Other DNA sequences from this sample encode an identical CDR3 as well. This chain joins TRBV28 and TRBJ1-2, with a weak D call TRBD1 (5 bases). Trimming removed 6 bases at V and 2 bases at J, with 10 bases between. CDR1 and CDR2 (germline): MDHEN, SYDVKM. The CDR3 covers 13 residues. This CDR3 reads CASSLTENYGYTF. In nucleotides, the CDR3 is TGTGCCAGCAGCCTGACAGAGAACTATGGCTACACCTTC.